This T cell receptor (beta chain) was retrieved from a study of shared clonotypes between healthy human individuals. The study's findings and limits: Generation probabilities of non-shared clonotypes were lower (relative to those shared by all four donors). Although depth was large, rarefaction showed that sequencing of the sorted subsets was incomplete.

Only CD45RO-negative cells positively selected for CCR7 counted as naive CD8 cells, so terminally differentiated effector memory CD45RA+ cells were excluded. The V gene's germline CDR1 is SNHLY and CDR2 FYNNEI. The junction had 11 bases not matched to a gene; V was cut back by 6 bases and J by 7 bases. The CDR3 contains 15 residues. A remark on this clone: What it recognizes is unknown.

Repertoires were generated with immunoSEQ multiplex PCR, while TCRdb's copy carries only in-frame clones and drops some. Among roughly 2 million clones, roughly 95% were seen once, and the ten largest hold 1% to 1.3%. Sequencing was carried out using naive CD8+ T cells sorted from blood. The clonotype comes from a man aged 18-30 years in good health. The chain combines TRBV2 with TRBJ2-1; 8 bases are shared with TRBD2. The CDR3 spells CASRALSGGRNEQFF. Written as DNA, the CDR3 is TGTGCCAGCAGGGCCCTCTCGGGGGGGCGTAATGAGCAGTTCTTC.